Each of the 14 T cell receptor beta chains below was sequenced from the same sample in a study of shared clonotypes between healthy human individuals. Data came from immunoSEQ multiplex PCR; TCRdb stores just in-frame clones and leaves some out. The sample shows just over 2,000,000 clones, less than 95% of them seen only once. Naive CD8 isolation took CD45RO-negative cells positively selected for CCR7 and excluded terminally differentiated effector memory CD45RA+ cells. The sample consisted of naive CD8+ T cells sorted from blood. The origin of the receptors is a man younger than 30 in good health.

CDR3: CASSIAGAPVNQPQHF. The CDR3 nucleotides read TGTGCCAGTAGTATAGCTGGCGCACCCGTCAATCAGCCCCAGCATTTT. This chain joins TRBV19 and TRBJ1-5; D call uncertain. Germline loops: CDR1 LNHDA, CDR2 SQIVND (reference sequence). The CDR3 is made up of 16 amino acids. The germline V and J ends were trimmed by 1 base and 3 bases, with 13 bases remaining between them.

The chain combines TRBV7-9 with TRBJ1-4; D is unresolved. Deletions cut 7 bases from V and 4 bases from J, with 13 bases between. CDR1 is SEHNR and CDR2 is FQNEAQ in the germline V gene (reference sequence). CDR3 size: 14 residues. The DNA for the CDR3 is TGTGCCAGCATTCACAGTACCTTTAATGAAAAACTGTTTTTT. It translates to CASIHSTFNEKLFF. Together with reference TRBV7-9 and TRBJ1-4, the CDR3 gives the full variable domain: DTGVSQNPRHKITKRGQNVTFRCDPISEHNRLYWYRQTLGQGPEFLTYFQNEAQLEKSRLLSDRFSAERPKGSFSTLEIQRTEQGDSAMYLCASIHSTFNEKLFFGSGTQLSVL.

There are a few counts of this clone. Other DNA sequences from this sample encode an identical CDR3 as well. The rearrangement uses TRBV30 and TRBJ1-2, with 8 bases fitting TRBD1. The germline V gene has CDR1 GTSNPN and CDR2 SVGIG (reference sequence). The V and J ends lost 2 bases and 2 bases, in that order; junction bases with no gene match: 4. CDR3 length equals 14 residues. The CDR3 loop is CAWSLGQANYGYTF. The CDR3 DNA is TGTGCCTGGAGTTTGGGACAGGCGAACTATGGCTACACCTTC.

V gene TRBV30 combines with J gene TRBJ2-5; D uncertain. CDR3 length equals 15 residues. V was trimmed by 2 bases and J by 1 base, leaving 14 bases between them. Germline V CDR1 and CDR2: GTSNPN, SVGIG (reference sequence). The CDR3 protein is CAWSIPRRAQETQYF. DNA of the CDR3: TGTGCCTGGAGTATCCCCCGTCGTGCCCAAGAGACCCAGTACTTC. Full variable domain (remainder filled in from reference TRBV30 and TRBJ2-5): SQTIHQWPATLVQPVGSPLSLECTVEGTSNPNLYWYRQAAGRGLQLLFYSVGIGQISSEVPQNLSASRPQDRQFILSSKKLLLSDSGFYLCAWSIPRRAQETQYFGPGTRLLVL.

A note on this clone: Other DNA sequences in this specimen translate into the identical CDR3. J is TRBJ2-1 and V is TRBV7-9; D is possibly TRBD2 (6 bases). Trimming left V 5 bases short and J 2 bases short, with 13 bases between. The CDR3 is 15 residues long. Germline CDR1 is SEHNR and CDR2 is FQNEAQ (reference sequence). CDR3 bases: TGTGCCAGCAGCCCCCCGGGACTCCCCTACAATGAGCAGTTCTTC. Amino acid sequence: CASSPPGLPYNEQFF.

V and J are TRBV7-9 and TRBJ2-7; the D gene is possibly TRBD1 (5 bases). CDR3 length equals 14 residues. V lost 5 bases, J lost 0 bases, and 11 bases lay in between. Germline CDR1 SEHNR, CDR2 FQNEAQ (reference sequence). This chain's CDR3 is CASSTAGPSYEQYF. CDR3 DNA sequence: TGTGCCAGCAGCACTGCAGGGCCCTCCTACGAGCAGTACTTC.

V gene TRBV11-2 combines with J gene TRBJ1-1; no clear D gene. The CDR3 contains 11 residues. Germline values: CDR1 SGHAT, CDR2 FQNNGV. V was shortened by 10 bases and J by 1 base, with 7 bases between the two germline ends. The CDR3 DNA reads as TGTGCCACCGGTTGGAACACTGAAGCTTTCTTT. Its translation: CATGWNTEAFF.

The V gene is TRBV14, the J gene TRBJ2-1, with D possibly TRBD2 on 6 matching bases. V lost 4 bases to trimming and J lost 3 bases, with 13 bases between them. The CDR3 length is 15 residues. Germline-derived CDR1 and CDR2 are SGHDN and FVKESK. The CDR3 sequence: CASSLPAGHYNEQFF. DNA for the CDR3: TGTGCCAGCAGCCTCCCAGCGGGCCACTACAATGAGCAGTTCTTC. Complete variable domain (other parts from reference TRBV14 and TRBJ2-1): EAGVTQFPSHSVIEKGQTVTLRCDPISGHDNLYWYRRVMGKEIKFLLHFVKESKQDESGMPNNRFLAERTGGTYSTLKVQPAELEDSGVYFCASSLPAGHYNEQFFGPGTRLTVL.

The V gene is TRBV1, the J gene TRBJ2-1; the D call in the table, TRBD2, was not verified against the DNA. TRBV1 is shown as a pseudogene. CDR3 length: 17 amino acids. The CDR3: CTSSQVQRTSGHNEQFF. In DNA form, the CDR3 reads TGCACCAGCAGCCAAGTCCAAAGGACTAGCGGTCACAATGAGCAGTTCTTC.

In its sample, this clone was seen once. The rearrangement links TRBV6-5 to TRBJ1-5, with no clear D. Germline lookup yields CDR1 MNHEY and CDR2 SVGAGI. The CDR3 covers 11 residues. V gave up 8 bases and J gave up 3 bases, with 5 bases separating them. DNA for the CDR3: TGTGCCAGCGGACTCAATCAGCCCCAGCATTTT. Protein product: CASGLNQPQHF.

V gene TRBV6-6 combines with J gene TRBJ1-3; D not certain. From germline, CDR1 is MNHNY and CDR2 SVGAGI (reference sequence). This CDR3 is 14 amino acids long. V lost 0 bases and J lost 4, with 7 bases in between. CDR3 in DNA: TGTGCCAGCAGTTACTCGAGTGAGGGAAACACCATATATTTT. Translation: CASSYSSEGNTIYF.

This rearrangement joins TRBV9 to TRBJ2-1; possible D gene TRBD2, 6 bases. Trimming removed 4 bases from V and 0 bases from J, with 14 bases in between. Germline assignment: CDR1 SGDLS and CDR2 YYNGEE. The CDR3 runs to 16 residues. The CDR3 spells CASSPAGTYSYNEQFF. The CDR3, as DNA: TGTGCCAGCAGCCCAGCCGGGACTTACTCCTACAATGAGCAGTTCTTC.

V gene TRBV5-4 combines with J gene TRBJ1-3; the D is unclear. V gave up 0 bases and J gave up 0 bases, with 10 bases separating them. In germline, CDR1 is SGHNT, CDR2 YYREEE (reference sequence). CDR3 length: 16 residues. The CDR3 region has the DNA TGTGCCAGCAGCTTGGAGGCAGGTCCCTCTGGAAACACCATATATTTT. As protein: CASSLEAGPSGNTIYF.

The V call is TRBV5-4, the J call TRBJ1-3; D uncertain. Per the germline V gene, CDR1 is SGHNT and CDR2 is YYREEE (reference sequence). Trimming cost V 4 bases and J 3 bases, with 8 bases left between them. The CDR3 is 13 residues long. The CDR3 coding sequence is TGTGCCAGCAGCCCAAAGGGTGGAAACACCATATATTTT. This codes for CASSPKGGNTIYF.